The 30 T cell receptor beta chains in this list originate from one sample, sequenced in a study of CD8 T cell repertoires and HIV-1 epitope variants. Assay used: immunoSEQ multiplex PCR; TCRdb lists only in-frame clones, some missing. The sample holds roughly 2,000 clones, 65% to 75% seen once. These receptors lack a known antigen. Sample: cultured CD8+ T cells derived from PBMCs. These receptors all stem from a male donor with HIV.

J is TRBJ2-4 and V is TRBV13; no reliable D call. The germline V gene has CDR1 PRHDT and CDR2 FYEKMQ (reference sequence). The CDR3 loop spans 13 amino acids. Trimming shortened V by 4 bases and J by 0 bases, and 4 bases separated the two germline ends. CDR3 in DNA: TGTGCCAGCAGCTCCACAGCCAAAAACATTCAGTACTTC. Its translation: CASSSTAKNIQYF.

V and J are TRBV7-8 and TRBJ2-7; 13 bases map to TRBD2. V lost 3 bases to trimming and J lost 2 bases; unmatched junction nucleotides: 1. In germline, CDR1 is SGHVS, CDR2 FQNEAQ. This CDR3 spans 15 amino acids. The CDR3 bases are TGTGCCAGCAGCTTCGGGACTAGCGGGGCCTACGAGCAGTACTTC. This codes for CASSFGTSGAYEQYF.

The chain carries TRBV10-1 and TRBJ2-1; TRBD1 matches at 8 bases. CDR1 WNHNN and CDR2 SYGVQD come from the germline V gene (reference sequence). J was trimmed by 6 bases and V by 0 bases; bases with no gene match: 7. CDR3 length: 16 residues. CDR3 protein: CASSESAGQVSNEQFF. CDR3 DNA: TGCGCCAGCAGTGAGTCTGCGGGACAGGTGAGCAATGAGCAGTTCTTC.

There are a few counts of this clone. This sequence joins TRBV6-4 and TRBJ1-5, with D possibly being TRBD1 (5 bases). The CDR3 is 14 residues long. Per the germline V gene, CDR1 is MRHNA and CDR2 is SNTAGT. Trimming took off 10 bases at V and 0 bases at J, with 13 bases between the two ends. CDR3 nucleotides: TGTGCCAAGGGTAAGGGGCATAGCAATCAGCCCCAGCATTTT. Its protein is CAKGKGHSNQPQHF.

V and J are TRBV27 and TRBJ1-1; possible D gene TRBD1, 5 bases. Per germline, CDR1 MNHEY and CDR2 SMNVEV (reference sequence). This CDR3 is built from 16 residues. With 2 bases removed from V and 3 bases from J, the gap between germline ends came to 16 bases. The CDR3 reads CASSLTFGGVDTEAFF. Written as DNA, the CDR3 is TGTGCCAGCAGTTTAACTTTCGGGGGGGTAGACACTGAAGCTTTCTTT.

The chain links TRBV28 to TRBJ1-3; 7 bases line up with TRBD1. Trimming cost V 6 bases and J 2 bases; bases outside gene matches: 7. The CDR3 is made up of 15 amino acids. CDR1 MDHEN and CDR2 SYDVKM come from the germline V gene. In nucleotides, the CDR3 is TGTGCCAGCAGCCAGGGACAGCTGACTGGAAACACCATATATTTT. Translation gives CASSQGQLTGNTIYF.

This clone occurred a few times. V and J are TRBV27 and TRBJ2-7, with D uncertain. The CDR3 contains 13 residues. Deletions cut 6 bases from V and 0 bases from J, with 9 bases between. Germline V gene sequence: CDR1 MNHEY, CDR2 SMNVEV (reference sequence). The CDR3 protein is CASRNWDSYEQYF. The CDR3 DNA sequence: TGTGCCAGCAGGAACTGGGACTCCTACGAGCAGTACTTC.

The rearrangement links TRBV11-2 to TRBJ2-1; 7 bases agree with TRBD1. CDR3 length equals 13 residues. V gave up 3 bases and J gave up 4 bases; unmatched junction bases: 0. Per germline, CDR1 SGHAT and CDR2 FQNNGV. The CDR3 reads CASSLGQYNEQFF. CDR3 bases: TGTGCCAGCAGCTTGGGACAGTACAATGAGCAGTTCTTC.

This clone showed up just a few times. The genes are TRBV27 and TRBJ2-2, with 11 bases fitting TRBD2. The CDR3 sequence is 18 residues long. CDR1 MNHEY and CDR2 SMNVEV come from the germline V gene (reference sequence). V lost 3 bases, J lost 2 bases, and 8 bases stayed unmatched. CDR3 bases: TGTGCCAGCAGTTTTACGACTAGCGGGAACTTAAACACCGGGGAGCTGTTTTTT. This gives the protein CASSFTTSGNLNTGELFF.

J is TRBJ1-1 and V is TRBV19, with D possibly matching TRBD1 (5 bases). Trimming took 0 bases from V and 6 from J, leaving 8 bases between them. This CDR3 is 13 amino acids long. Germline CDR1 reads LNHDA; CDR2 reads SQIVND (reference sequence). The CDR3 here is CASSIDRTPEAFF. The CDR3 DNA sequence: TGTGCCAGTAGTATAGACCGGACACCTGAAGCTTTCTTT.

This chain connects TRBV4-3 to TRBJ1-6; D remains unclear. CDR1 and CDR2 (germline): LGHNA, YSLEER. The germline V and J ends were trimmed by 1 base and 16 bases, with 17 bases remaining between them. The CDR3 is made up of 14 amino acids. The CDR3: CASSQGDEGRPLHF. The CDR3 DNA follows: TGCGCCAGCAGCCAAGGAGATGAAGGGCGGCCTCTCCACTTT.

The rearrangement uses TRBV28 and TRBJ2-5, with D possibly matching TRBD1 (6 bases). The germline V gene encodes CDR1 MDHEN and CDR2 SYDVKM. V lost 5 bases to trimming and J lost 0 bases, with 7 bases between them. This CDR3 is built from 13 residues. The chain's CDR3 is CASSTGYQETQYF. The DNA of the CDR3 is TGTGCCAGCAGTACAGGGTACCAAGAGACCCAGTACTTC.

This clone was observed a few times. The chain is built from TRBV5-6 and TRBJ1-1; no reliable D call. Trimming removed 0 bases from V and 4 bases from J, with 10 bases in between. The CDR3 has 14 amino acids. Germline V gene data show CDR1 as SGHDT and CDR2 as YYEEEE. CDR3 in DNA: TGTGCCAGCAGCTTGGTGGAGGAGGGCACTGAAGCTTTCTTT. Protein sequence: CASSLVEEGTEAFF.

This clone showed up just a few times. The genes are TRBV7-2 and TRBJ1-2; D perhaps matches TRBD1 (6 bases). Looked up from germline, CDR1 is SGHTA and CDR2 is FQGNSA. This CDR3 comprises 14 residues. Trimming took off 2 bases at V and 8 bases at J, with 15 bases between the two ends. CDR3 protein: CASSLQVPGEGYTF. The CDR3 bases are TGTGCCAGCAGCTTACAGGTGCCAGGGGAAGGCTACACCTTC.

This rearrangement joins TRBV5-6 to TRBJ1-4, with D perhaps matching TRBD1 (5 bases). The ends were cut back, 0 bases at V and 10 bases at J, with 7 bases in the middle. The CDR3 consists of 12 residues. Germline V gives CDR1 SGHDT, CDR2 YYEEEE. The CDR3 spells CASSLGGAKLFF. CDR3 bases: TGTGCCAGCAGCTTGGGAGGGGCAAAACTGTTTTTT.

CDR3: CASSIDEGGDAFF. The CDR3 DNA reads as TGTGCCAGTAGTATAGATGAAGGAGGGGACGCTTTCTTT. The J gene is TRBJ1-1, the V gene TRBV19; D is perhaps TRBD1 (5 bases). Trimming pared 0 bases from V and 11 bases from J, leaving 13 bases between. Germline CDR1 LNHDA, CDR2 SQIVND (reference sequence). The CDR3 extends over 13 amino acids. The full variable domain, with the rest looked up from reference TRBV19 and TRBJ1-1, is DGGITQSPKYLFRKEGQNVTLSCEQNLNHDAMYWYRQDPGQGLRLIYYSQIVNDFQKGDIAEGYSVSREKKESFPLTVTSAQKNPTAFYLCASSIDEGGDAFFGQGTRLTVV.

The chain joins TRBV14 to TRBJ2-7, with D uncertain. The CDR3 runs 12 residues. V shed 3 bases and J shed 7 bases, with 10 bases lying between them. Per the germline V gene, CDR1 is SGHDN and CDR2 is FVKESK. The CDR3 region is CASSHPLGEQYF. The CDR3 DNA is TGTGCCAGCAGCCATCCCCTCGGGGAGCAGTACTTC.

The V gene is TRBV28, the J gene TRBJ2-5; 7 nucleotides agree with TRBD1. Germline V gene data show CDR1 as MDHEN and CDR2 as SYDVKM. Trimming took 5 bases from V and 1 from J; bases not matched to a gene: 7. The CDR3 contains 15 residues. This CDR3 reads CASSRESGGQETQYF. CDR3 nucleotides: TGTGCCAGCAGTCGTGAATCAGGGGGCCAAGAGACCCAGTACTTC.

The gene calls are TRBV4-1 and TRBJ1-2; 10 bases match TRBD1. The CDR3 has 18 amino acids. Losses at the gene ends were 0 bases for V and 2 bases for J; bases not matched to a gene: 9. CDR1 and CDR2 from the germline V gene are MGHRA and YSYEKL. The CDR3 DNA follows: TGCGCCAGCAGCCAAGAGGGTAGGCAGGACAGGGGGAACTATGGCTACACCTTC. It translates to CASSQEGRQDRGNYGYTF.

The chain has TRBV9 and TRBJ1-2; TRBD1 matches at 7 bases. This CDR3 contains 14 residues. The J segment lost 6 bases and the V segment lost 2 bases, leaving 7 bases of the junction unmatched. Germline CDR1 and CDR2: SGDLS and YYNGEE. The CDR3 sequence is CASSVDGTVNGYTF. The DNA of the CDR3 is TGTGCCAGCAGCGTGGACGGGACAGTCAATGGCTACACCTTC.

This chain joins TRBV9 and TRBJ2-5; D is unclear. Deletions cut 0 bases from V and 4 bases from J, with 10 bases between. Germline-derived CDR1 and CDR2 are SGDLS and YYNGEE. The CDR3 is 14 amino acids. As DNA, the CDR3 is TGTGCCAGCAGCGTAGCGGTCGGGTTAGAGACCCAGTACTTC. Its protein product is CASSVAVGLETQYF.

The genes are TRBV28 and TRBJ2-7, with unresolved D. The germline CDR1 and CDR2 sequences are MDHEN and SYDVKM. V was trimmed by 7 bases and J by 4 bases, leaving 14 bases between them. The CDR3 has 13 amino acids. In DNA, the CDR3 is TGTGCCAGCAAAGAGAAAGGATTGTACGAGCAGTACTTC. Translated: CASKEKGLYEQYF.

The rearrangement uses TRBV28 and TRBJ1-2; a weak D match, TRBD1 (5 bases). CDR1 is MDHEN and CDR2 is SYDVKM in the germline V gene. The CDR3 is made up of 18 amino acids. V gave up 5 bases and J gave up 5 bases, with 27 bases separating them. The CDR3 region is CASSPFHWRRQGTYGYTF. The CDR3 DNA reads as TGTGCCAGCAGTCCCTTTCATTGGCGCAGGCAGGGAACGTATGGCTACACCTTC.

The chain is built from TRBV5-6 and TRBJ2-1; 8 positions agree with TRBD1. Germline V gives CDR1 SGHDT, CDR2 YYEEEE. This CDR3 has 14 residues. Germline trimming cut 4 bases from V and 7 bases from J; bases unmatched to any gene: 7. In DNA form, the CDR3 reads TGTGCCAGCAGCCCGGGTGGACAGGGTAATGAGCAGTTCTTC. Encoded protein: CASSPGGQGNEQFF.

This clone was counted a few times. This chain uses TRBV4-2 with TRBJ2-6, with D possibly being TRBD2 (6 bases). From germline, CDR1 is LGHNA and CDR2 YNFKEQ. This CDR3 is 19 amino acids long. Deletions cut 0 bases from V and 2 bases from J, with 17 bases between. CDR3 coding DNA: TGTGCCAGCAGCCAAGAGTGGCGGACTACGACGGCTGGGGCCAACGTCCTGACTTTC. Protein product: CASSQEWRTTTAGANVLTF.

The chain employs TRBV7-8 and TRBJ2-5; D gene unclear. CDR3 size: 12 residues. The germline gives CDR1 SGHVS, CDR2 FQNEAQ. The germline V and J ends were trimmed by 7 bases and 5 bases, with 11 bases remaining between them. CDR3: CASIHPPETQYF. In DNA, the CDR3 is TGTGCCAGCATTCACCCTCCTGAGACCCAGTACTTC.

V gene TRBV7-2 combines with J gene TRBJ1-6; D unresolved. This CDR3 has 15 residues. V was shortened by 4 bases and J by 2 bases, with 9 bases between the two germline ends. CDR1 is SGHTA, CDR2 FQGNSA, per germline. CDR3 sequence (DNA): TGTGCCAGCAGCTACCGAACTCCCTATAATTCACCCCTCCACTTT. This codes for CASSYRTPYNSPLHF.

This clone has more than one count but fewer than ten. The chain links TRBV4-2 to TRBJ1-4, with D possibly being TRBD1 (6 bases). Trimming stripped 4 bases from V and 7 bases from J, with 10 bases between. Germline CDR1 reads LGHNA; CDR2 reads YNFKEQ. CDR3 length equals 13 residues. The CDR3 sequence is CASSLGGAEKLFF. The DNA of the CDR3 is TGTGCCAGCAGCCTGGGGGGGGCTGAAAAACTGTTTTTT.

V and J are TRBV5-1 and TRBJ2-3, with D perhaps assigned TRBD1 or TRBD2 (5 bases each). With 3 bases removed from V and 6 bases from J, the gap between germline ends came to 17 bases. The V gene's germline CDR1 is SGHRS and CDR2 YFSETQ. This CDR3 is built from 15 residues. Here the CDR3 reads CASSSEGILPDTQYF. The CDR3 region has the DNA TGCGCCAGCAGCTCCGAGGGGATCCTCCCGGATACGCAGTATTTT.

This clone was observed once. The chain joins TRBV7-2 to TRBJ1-5; D is perhaps TRBD1 (6 bases). Germline CDR1 SGHTA, CDR2 FQGNSA. This CDR3 region has 16 residues. Trimming took off 1 base at V and 5 bases at J, with 15 bases between the two ends. CDR3 residues: CASSLVAGRTDQPQHF. In nucleotides, the CDR3 is TGTGCCAGCAGCTTAGTAGCGGGCAGGACAGATCAGCCCCAGCATTTT. Looking up the rest from reference TRBV7-2 and TRBJ1-5 gives the full variable domain: GAGVSQSPSNKVTEKGKDVELRCDPISGHTALYWYRQSLGQGLEFLIYFQGNSAPDKSGLPSDRFSAERTGGSVSTLTIQRTQQEDSAVYLCASSLVAGRTDQPQHFGDGTRLSIL.